This T cell receptor beta chain derives from a study of CD8+ T cells in alopecia areata. Study-wide background: Skin from roughly 6-13-month-old C3H/HeJ graft donors with spontaneous alopecia went to roughly 7-11-week-old female C3H/HeJ mice. The study's findings and limits: Normal scalp showed lower clonality than lesional scalp, especially alopecia totalis/universalis. Normal skin contains resident alphabeta T cells, and these are also sequenced in scalp samples. Between patients, shared TCR sequences were less clear than in mice. This was possibly due in part to HLA diversity in the patient population.

Germline V gene lookup returns CDR1 NSHNY and CDR2 SYGAGN. This CDR3 region has 14 residues. After pooling, cutaneous lymph node cells were sorted with CD4, CD8alpha, NKG2D, NKG2ACE and other markers. It was cDNA, reverse transcribed from extracted RNA, that served as the sequencing template. Clones were read by immunoSEQ multiplex PCR, and TCRdb kept only the in-frame ones, dropping some. Listed here are around 300,000 clones without any singletons, the top ten holding 1.2%. This clone showed up just a few times. The antigen is unknown. Mouse gene names and germline throughout. With the read ending 4 residues before the CDR3 end, the germline J gene is used to fill in that end.

This receptor was identified in a C3H/HeJ mouse with alopecia areata. Strain haplotype at MHC: H2-k. Input material: CD4+ T cells sorted from a lymph node. The V call is TRBV13-1, the J call TRBJ2-7, with TRBD1 matching over 9 bases. The CDR3 protein is CASSDGTGEYEQYF. The CDR3 DNA, read in part, is TGTGCCAGCAGTGATGGGACAGGGGAATAT.